These T cell receptor beta chains were read from a single sample in a study of blood T cell repertoires in COVID-19. The data were produced by immunoSEQ multiplex PCR, yet TCRdb's version contains in-frame clones alone and is incomplete. The repertoire holds 250,000 to 350,000 clones, with 85% to 90% as singletons. The sample consisted of peripheral blood. These receptors originate from a woman between 50 and 59 years old with COVID-19, enrolled during active disease. Both conserved end residues are trimmed from each CDR3. The order of the fields is V gene, J gene, clone size, CDR3 protein. For some rows the clone size is stated as once, few or many, or as a class when expanded; others skip it.

>TRBV18|TRBJ2-5|NA
ASSKAPAGAQETQY
>TRBV5-4|TRBJ1-4|once
ASSLGSDRGSEKLF
>TRBV11-2|TRBJ2-1|NA
ASSRTGLAGAWAGEQF
>TRBV13|TRBJ2-7|NA
ASSFLPTDIAYEQY
>TRBV28|TRBJ1-2|NA
ASSLGQLNYGYT
>TRBV24-1|TRBJ2-1|NA
ATSDSGRGYNEQF
>TRBV9|TRBJ1-4|NA
ASSVGQPNEKLF
>TRBV11-3|TRBJ2-7|NA
ASSLRGYEQY
>TRBV3-1/TRBV3-2|TRBJ1-3|NA
ASSQFQDRGGGGNTIY
>TRBV7-3|TRBJ2-5|NA
ASSIHRGGQETQY
>TRBV5-4|TRBJ2-7|NA
ASSFGLLGRGEQY
>TRBV4-3|TRBJ2-7|NA
ASSQDFSGAYEQY
>TRBV9|TRBJ2-1|NA
ASSVPTSERDEQF
>TRBV10-3|TRBJ2-3|once
AIRPAGGTDTQY
>TRBV4-2|TRBJ2-2|NA
ASSQISGSGSGELF
>TRBV7-3|TRBJ1-2|NA
ASSFGPGSGYT
>TRBV19|TRBJ1-4|NA
ASSTGQTNEKLF
>TRBV5-1|TRBJ1-1|NA
ASSATGTANTEAF
>TRBV19|TRBJ2-5|NA
ASSMRGQGRQETQY
>TRBV27|TRBJ1-2|NA
ASSPGQGALPYGYT
>TRBV23-1|TRBJ2-7|NA
ASSQSHSSYEQY
>TRBV11-2|TRBJ1-5|few
ASSLTGTGYQPQH
>TRBV19|TRBJ2-4|once
ASSIESGQGGTKNIQY
>TRBV5-1|TRBJ1-2|NA
ASSLALGGTEYGYT
>TRBV27|TRBJ2-7|NA
ASSRTGGSYEQY
>TRBV14|TRBJ2-1|NA
ASSLTPGLAVSSYNEQF
>TRBV7-9|TRBJ1-1|NA
ASSLAFGLRNTEAF
>TRBV7-3|TRBJ2-3|NA
ASSFSGRDDTQY
>TRBV19|TRBJ2-1|NA
ATQADYNEQF
>TRBV19|TRBJ1-4|NA
ASNPRGHAEVSEKLF